This T cell receptor beta chain derives from a study of T cells in Graves' hyperthyroidism and ophthalmopathy. This CDR3 is 16 amino acids long. V was shortened by 7 bases and J by 0 bases, with 16 bases between the two germline ends. Germline values: CDR1 LNHDA, CDR2 SQIVND (reference sequence). The TCR beta CDR3 regions underwent amplification using RNA transcripts as the source. TCR CDR3 underwent first-round RT-PCR with the HTBI primer set. TCRdb reprocessed the multiplex PCR reads via MiXCR and lists one record per CDR3 protein. This table has about 600,000 distinct CDR3 sequences, approximately 15% appearing once.

The TCR was taken from a woman between 18 and 30 years old with Graves' ophthalmopathy. This sequence joins TRBV19 and TRBJ1-5; tentatively, D is TRBD1 (5 bases). The sample taken for sequencing was blood. This CDR3 reads CASTPLTEHSNQPQHF. Written as DNA, the CDR3 is TGTGCCAGTACCCCCTTGACAGAGCATAGCAATCAGCCCCAGCATTTT.